The T cell receptor beta chain described here comes from a study of regulatory T cells in long-lasting Graves disease. General study points: TCR diversity was lower in persistent than newly diagnosed Graves' disease. Favored gene segments in persistent disease were TRBV28, TRBJ1-2 and TRBJ2-5.

V lost 1 base and J lost 8, with 20 bases in between. CDR3 size: 16 residues. The germline V gene encodes CDR1 MNHEY and CDR2 SVGEGT. Time point meaning: persistent/refractory GD, antithyroid drugs over 5 years with positive TRAb. Making the TCR library involved RNA that had been extracted from PBMCs. This clonotype occurred a few times. Its antigen remains unknown. Arm-PCR of CDR3 regions and iRepertoire HTBI primers were the basis on which TCR beta libraries were built. TCRdb recomputed calls from the multiplex PCR reads with MiXCR, one row per CDR3 protein. In the table there are 500,000 to 800,000 distinct CDR3 sequences, about 30% of which are singletons.

The chain combines TRBV6-2 or TRBV6-3 with TRBJ1-2; D unclear. The TCR was taken from a female donor with Graves disease. The source was peripheral blood mononuclear cells (PBMCs), collected when the disease was refractory, from a patient treated with antithyroid drugs. CDR3 nucleotide sequence: TGTGCCAGCAGTTACTTGCCCCCGACGGAGCCGAGGGGCTACACCTTC. Amino acids: CASSYLPPTEPRGYTF.